The clone carrying this TCR beta chain turned up a few times. The record originates from a study of shared clonotypes between healthy human individuals. The overall study: Those who served as donors were two women and a few men between the ages of 18 and 49.

CD8 cells classed as naive were CD45RO-negative and positively selected for CCR7, excluding terminally differentiated effector memory CD45RA+ cells. Data came from immunoSEQ multiplex PCR; TCRdb stores just in-frame clones and leaves some out. In the table there are about 600,000 clones, nearly 97% of which are singletons. The CDR3 runs to 14 residues. Germline-derived CDR1 and CDR2 are WNHNN and SYGVQD (reference sequence). V was cut by 5 bases and J by 1 base, with 11 bases left in between. The rearrangement joins TRBV10-1 to TRBJ1-1; possibly TRBD1 for D (5 bases). The clonotype was recovered from a woman aged 25 to 39 in good health. Sequenced input: naive CD8+ T cells sorted from blood. The CDR3 here is CASSNSGWNTEAFF. CDR3 bases: TGCGCCAGCAGTAATTCAGGGTGGAACACTGAAGCTTTCTTT.